This TCR beta chain was sequenced in a study of T cell responses to AZD1222 COVID-19 vaccine. Study details: Pooled in the analysis were second doses at about 4 or about 12 weeks. Study-wide results and caveats: Donors were chiefly white British, with a greater number of females, and clonal diversity was perhaps underestimated.

Using immunoSEQ multiplex PCR, the repertoire was profiled, and TCRdb retains in-frame clones only, with some absent. Of some 84,000 clones listed, 80% to 90% are singletons. There are 12 residues in the CDR3. V lost 2 bases and J 9 bases, leaving 8 bases between the germline ends. Per germline, CDR1 MNHEY and CDR2 SVGAGI. As to this clone: The antigen remains undetermined.

The gene calls are TRBV6-5 and TRBJ2-1; TRBD2 might be the D (6 bases). The source of this sequence is an adult in good health. The sample in question was peripheral blood, obtained on day 0 of AZD1222 vaccination. CDR3 sequence (DNA): TGTGCCAGCAGTTACCCGGAGGGTGAGCAGTTCTTC. It translates to CASSYPEGEQFF.